Each of the 3 T cell receptor beta chains below was sequenced from the same sample in a study of T cells in localized non-small cell lung cancer. TCRdb's copy holds only in-frame clones and misses some; the assay was immunoSEQ multiplex PCR. Among some 19,000 clones listed, about 89% were seen once. The specimen was peripheral blood, collected before any cancer treatment. The source of these receptors is a male donor at least 60 years old with stage I squamous cell lung carcinoma.

The genes are TRBV14 and TRBJ2-7, with D possibly being TRBD2 (6 bases). CDR3 length: 16 residues. Deletions cut 4 bases from V and 4 bases from J, with 20 bases between. Germline V CDR1 and CDR2: SGHDN, FVKESK. The CDR3: CASSPQGAGTWYEQYF. Here the CDR3 DNA reads TGTGCCAGCAGCCCGCAAGGGGCGGGAACGTGGTACGAGCAGTACTTC.

The rearrangement links TRBV28 to TRBJ1-5, with 7 nucleotides matching TRBD1. The CDR3 extends over 14 amino acids. From germline, CDR1 is MDHEN and CDR2 SYDVKM. Germline trimming cut 8 bases from V and 0 bases from J; bases unmatched to any gene: 4. The chain's CDR3 is CASGDSHSNQPQHF. The CDR3 nucleotides read TGTGCCAGCGGGGACAGTCATAGCAATCAGCCCCAGCATTTT.

The chain links TRBV6-5 to TRBJ2-1; 7 bases agree with TRBD2. J gave up 3 bases and V 4 bases, and 9 bases lay outside the gene matches. The CDR3 has 16 residues. Germline values: CDR1 MNHEY, CDR2 SVGAGI. CDR3 amino acids: CASSSSGLEVYNEQFF. Here the CDR3 DNA reads TGTGCCAGCAGTTCCTCCGGACTAGAAGTCTACAATGAGCAGTTCTTC.